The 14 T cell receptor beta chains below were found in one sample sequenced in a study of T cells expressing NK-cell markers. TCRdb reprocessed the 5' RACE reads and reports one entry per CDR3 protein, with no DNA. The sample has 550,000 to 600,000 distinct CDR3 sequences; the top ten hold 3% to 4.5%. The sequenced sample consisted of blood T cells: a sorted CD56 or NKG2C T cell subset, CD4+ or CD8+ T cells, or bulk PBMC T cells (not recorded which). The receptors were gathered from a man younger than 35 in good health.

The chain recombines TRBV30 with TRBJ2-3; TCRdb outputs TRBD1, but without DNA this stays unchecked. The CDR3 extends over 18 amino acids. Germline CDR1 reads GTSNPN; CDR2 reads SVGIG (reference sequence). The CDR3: CAWSVKTYGTGSTDTQYF.

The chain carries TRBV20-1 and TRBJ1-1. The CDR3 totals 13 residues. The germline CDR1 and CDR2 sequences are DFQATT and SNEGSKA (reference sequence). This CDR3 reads CSAIIAGGTEAFF.

The CDR3 loop reads CASSLGRLLSYEQYF. V gene TRBV5-1 combines with J gene TRBJ2-7. This CDR3 has 15 amino acids. The V gene's germline CDR1 is SGHRS and CDR2 YFSETQ.

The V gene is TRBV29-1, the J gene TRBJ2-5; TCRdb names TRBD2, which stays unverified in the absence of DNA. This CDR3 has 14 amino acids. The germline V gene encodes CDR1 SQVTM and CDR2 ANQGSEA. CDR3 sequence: CSAERLALQETQYF. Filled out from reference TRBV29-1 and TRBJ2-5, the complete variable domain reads SAVISQKPSRDICQRGTSLTIQCQVDSQVTMMFWYRQQPGQSLTLIATANQGSEATYESGFVIDKFPISRPNLTFSTLTVSNMSPEDSSIYLCSAERLALQETQYFGPGTRLLVL.

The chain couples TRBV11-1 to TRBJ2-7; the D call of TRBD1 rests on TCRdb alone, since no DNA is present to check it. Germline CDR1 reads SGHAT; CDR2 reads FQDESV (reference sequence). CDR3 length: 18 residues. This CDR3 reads CASSLGHLSDSSSYEQYF.

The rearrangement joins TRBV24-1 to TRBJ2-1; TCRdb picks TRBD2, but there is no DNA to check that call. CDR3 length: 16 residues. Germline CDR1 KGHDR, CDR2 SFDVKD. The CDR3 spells CATGASGLAGGNEQFF.

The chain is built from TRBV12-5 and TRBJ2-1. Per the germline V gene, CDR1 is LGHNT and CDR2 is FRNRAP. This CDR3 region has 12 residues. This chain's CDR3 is CASGPSYNEQFF.

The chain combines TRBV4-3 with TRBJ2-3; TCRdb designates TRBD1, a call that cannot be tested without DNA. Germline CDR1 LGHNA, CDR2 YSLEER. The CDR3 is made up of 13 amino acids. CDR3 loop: CASSPRGRDTQYF.

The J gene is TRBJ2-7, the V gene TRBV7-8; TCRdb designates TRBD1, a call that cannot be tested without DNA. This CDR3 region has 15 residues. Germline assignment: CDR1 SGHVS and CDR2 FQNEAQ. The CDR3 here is CASSLVGTQVGEQYF.

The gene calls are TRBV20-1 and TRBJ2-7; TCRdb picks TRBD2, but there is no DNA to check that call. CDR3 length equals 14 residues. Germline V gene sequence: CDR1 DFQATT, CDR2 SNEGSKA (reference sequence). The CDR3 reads CSADIAGVRYEQYF.

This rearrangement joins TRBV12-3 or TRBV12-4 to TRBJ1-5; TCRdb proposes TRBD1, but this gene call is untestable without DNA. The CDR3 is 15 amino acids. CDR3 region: CASKPTGEGNQPQHF.

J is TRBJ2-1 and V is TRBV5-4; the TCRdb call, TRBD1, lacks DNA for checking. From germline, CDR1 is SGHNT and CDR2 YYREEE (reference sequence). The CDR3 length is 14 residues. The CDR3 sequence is CASSPTSDSNEQFF.

CDR3 in amino acids: CATSREGLGTGTTYEQYF. The V call is TRBV15, the J call TRBJ2-7; with no DNA, the TCRdb D assignment of TRBD1 cannot be verified. Germline CDR1 and CDR2: LNHNV and YYDKDF (reference sequence). CDR3 size: 18 residues. The variable domain in full, completed from reference TRBV15 and TRBJ2-7, reads DAMVIQNPRYQVTQFGKPVTLSCSQTLNHNVMYWYQQKSSQAPKLLFHYYDKDFNNEADTPDNFQSRRPNTSFCFLDIRSPGLGDTAMYLCATSREGLGTGTTYEQYFGPGTRLTVT.

The CDR3 reads CASSRYSSGGELFF. The V call is TRBV3-1, the J call TRBJ2-2. The CDR3 is made up of 14 amino acids. Germline assignment: CDR1 LGHDT and CDR2 YNNKEL (reference sequence).